This T cell receptor (beta chain) derives from a study of siplizumab effects on memory and regulatory T cells. Study-level points and caveats: Most alloreactive clones went unmapped to unstimulated subsets; only a minor fraction mapped. Under siplizumab, an average around 69% of mappable alloreactive CD4+ clones were Treg-derived, compared with 25% to 30% in controls. Assignment of a naive or memory phenotype failed for roughly 75-97% of the proliferating CD4+ or CD8+ clones.

Of note for this clone: The antigen remains unidentified.

The study assayed around 9.3 x 10^4 TCR templates per sample. The protocol was immunoSEQ multiplex PCR, while the TCRdb copy is restricted to in-frame clones and leaves out a portion. The table shows some 52,000 clones, with 95% to 97% occurring only once. Germline V gives CDR1 MDHEN, CDR2 SYDVKM. V was clipped by 5 bases and J by 5 bases, with 15 bases between them. The CDR3 totals 14 residues. The chain is built from TRBV28 and TRBJ1-2; D might be TRBD1 (5 bases). The source of this sequence is a human donor in good health. Sample: naive CD4+ T cells sorted from blood. The CDR3 here is CASSPRGGKYGYTF. The CDR3, as DNA: TGTGCCAGCAGTCCTCGTGGGGGGAAATATGGCTACACCTTC.